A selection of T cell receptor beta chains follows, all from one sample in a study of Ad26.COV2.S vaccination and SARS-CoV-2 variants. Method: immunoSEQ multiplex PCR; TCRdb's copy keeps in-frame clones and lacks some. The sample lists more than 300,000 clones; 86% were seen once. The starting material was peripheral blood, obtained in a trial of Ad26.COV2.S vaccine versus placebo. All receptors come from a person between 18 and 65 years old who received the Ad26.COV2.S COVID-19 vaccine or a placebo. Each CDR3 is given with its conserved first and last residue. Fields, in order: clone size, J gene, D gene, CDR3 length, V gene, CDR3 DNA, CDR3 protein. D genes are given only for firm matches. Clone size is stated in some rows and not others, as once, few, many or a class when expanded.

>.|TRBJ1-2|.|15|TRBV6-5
TGTGCCAGCAGTACCGTGGGGCGTACTAACTATGGCTACACCTTC
CASSTVGRTNYGYTF
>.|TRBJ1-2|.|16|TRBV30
TGTGCCTGGATACGGGACCGACGCTTATCGGACTATGGCTACACCTTC
CAWIRDRRLSDYGYTF
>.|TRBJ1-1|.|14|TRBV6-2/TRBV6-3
TGTGCCAGCAGTTATCAACAGGGTGGCACTGAAGCTTTCTTT
CASSYQQGGTEAFF
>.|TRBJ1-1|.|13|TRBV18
TGTGCCAGCTCACCCATGAGGAACACTGAAGCTTTCTTT
CASSPMRNTEAFF
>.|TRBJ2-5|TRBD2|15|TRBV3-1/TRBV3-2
TGTGCCAGCAGCCGAGCGGGGGATATACAAGAGACCCAGTACTTC
CASSRAGDIQETQYF
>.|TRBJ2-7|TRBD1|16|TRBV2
TGTGCCAGCAGTGAAGCAGGGGGACAGAACCGCTACGAGCAGTACTTC
CASSEAGGQNRYEQYF
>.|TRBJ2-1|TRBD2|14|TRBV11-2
TGTGCCAGCAGCCGGGCCGGGGGGGCCGGTGAGCAGTTCTTC
CASSRAGGAGEQFF
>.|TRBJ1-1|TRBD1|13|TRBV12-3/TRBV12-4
TGTGCCAGCAGAAAAGGACAGGAGGGTAGGACTTTCTTT
CASRKGQEGRTFF
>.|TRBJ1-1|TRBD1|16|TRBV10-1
TGCGCCAGCAGTGAAAGGACAGGGGGACGAAACACTGAAGCTTTCTTT
CASSERTGGRNTEAFF
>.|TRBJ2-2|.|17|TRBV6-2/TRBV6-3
TGTGCCAGCAGTTACTCTAGGGCGGAAATAAACGACGGGGAGCTGTTTTTT
CASSYSRAEINDGELFF
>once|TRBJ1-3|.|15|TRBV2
TGTGCCAGCAGTTACAGTGCCTTGGCTGGAAACACCATATATTTT
CASSYSALAGNTIYF